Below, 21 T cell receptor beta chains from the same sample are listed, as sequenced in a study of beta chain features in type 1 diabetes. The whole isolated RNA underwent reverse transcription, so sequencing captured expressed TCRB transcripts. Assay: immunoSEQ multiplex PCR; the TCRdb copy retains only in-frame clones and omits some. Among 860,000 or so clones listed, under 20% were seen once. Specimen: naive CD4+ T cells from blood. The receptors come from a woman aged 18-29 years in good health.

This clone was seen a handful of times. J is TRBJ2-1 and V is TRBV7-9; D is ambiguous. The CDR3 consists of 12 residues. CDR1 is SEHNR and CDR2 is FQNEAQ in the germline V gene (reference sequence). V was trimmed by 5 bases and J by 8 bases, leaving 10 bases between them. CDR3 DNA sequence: TGTGCCAGCAGCGTCAGCCTCGATGAGCAGTTCTTC. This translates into CASSVSLDEQFF.

For the CDR3, the DNA is TGTGCCAGCAGTGAACAGATTCGCGGGATCTACGAGCAGTACTTC. As protein: CASSEQIRGIYEQYF. The chain joins TRBV6-1 to TRBJ2-7; D may be TRBD2 (6 bases). The CDR3 consists of 15 residues. Trimming took 2 bases from V and 3 from J, leaving 14 bases between them. Looked up from germline, CDR1 is MNHNS and CDR2 is SASEGT.

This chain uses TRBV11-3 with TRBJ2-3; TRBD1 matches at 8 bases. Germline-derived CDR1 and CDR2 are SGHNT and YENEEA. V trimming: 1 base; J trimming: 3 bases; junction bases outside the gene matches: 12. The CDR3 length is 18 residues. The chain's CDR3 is CASSLGSGWQGATDTQYF. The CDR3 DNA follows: TGTGCCAGCAGCTTAGGCTCGGGTTGGCAGGGGGCAACAGATACGCAGTATTTT.

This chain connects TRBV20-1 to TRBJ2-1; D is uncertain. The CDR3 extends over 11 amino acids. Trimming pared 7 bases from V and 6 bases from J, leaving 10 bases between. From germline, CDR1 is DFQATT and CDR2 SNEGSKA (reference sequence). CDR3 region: CSGVYINEQFF. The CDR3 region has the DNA TGCAGTGGGGTTTATATCAATGAGCAGTTCTTC.

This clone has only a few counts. The CDR3 DNA sequence: TGTGCCAGCAGCTTCCGGCAGGGACTGAATGAAAAACTGTTTTTT. It codes for CASSFRQGLNEKLFF. This chain joins TRBV5-6 and TRBJ1-4; maybe TRBD1 (5 bases). Between the trimmed V and J ends, which lost 2 bases and 5 bases, there was a span of 13 bases. In germline, CDR1 is SGHDT, CDR2 YYEEEE. CDR3 size: 15 residues.

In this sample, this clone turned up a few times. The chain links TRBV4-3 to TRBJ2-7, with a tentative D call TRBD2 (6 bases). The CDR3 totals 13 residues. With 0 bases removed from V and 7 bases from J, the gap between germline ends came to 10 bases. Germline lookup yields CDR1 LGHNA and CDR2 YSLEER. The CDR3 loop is CASSQENSGEQYF. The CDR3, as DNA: TGCGCCAGCAGCCAAGAAAACAGCGGGGAGCAGTACTTC.

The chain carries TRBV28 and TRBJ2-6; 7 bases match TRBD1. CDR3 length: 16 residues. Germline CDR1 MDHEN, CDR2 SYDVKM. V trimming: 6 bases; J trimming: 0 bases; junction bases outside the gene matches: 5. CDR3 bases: TGTGCCAGCAGCCGGGGACAGAACTCTGGGGCCAACGTCCTGACTTTC. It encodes CASSRGQNSGANVLTF.

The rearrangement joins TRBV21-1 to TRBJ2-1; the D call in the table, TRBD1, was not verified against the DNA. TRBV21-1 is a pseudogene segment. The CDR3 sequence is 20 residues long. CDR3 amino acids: CASSKGTGQGIRSGKDEQFF. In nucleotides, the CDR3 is TGTGCCAGCAGCAAAGGGACGGGACAGGGGATCAGGAGTGGTAAGGATGAGCAGTTCTTC.

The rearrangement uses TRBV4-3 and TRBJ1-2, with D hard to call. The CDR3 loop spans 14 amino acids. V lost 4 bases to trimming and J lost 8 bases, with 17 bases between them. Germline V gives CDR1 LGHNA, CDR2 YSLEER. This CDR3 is CASSPAQLSMGYTF. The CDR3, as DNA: TGCGCCAGCAGCCCAGCGCAACTAAGTATGGGCTACACCTTC.

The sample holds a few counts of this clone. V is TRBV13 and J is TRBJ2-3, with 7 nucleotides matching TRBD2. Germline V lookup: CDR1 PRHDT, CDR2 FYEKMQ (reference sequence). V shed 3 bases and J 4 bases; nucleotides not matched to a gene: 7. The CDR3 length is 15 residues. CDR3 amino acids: CASSFRLAVSDTQYF. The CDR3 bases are TGTGCCAGCAGCTTCCGACTAGCCGTTTCAGATACGCAGTATTTT.

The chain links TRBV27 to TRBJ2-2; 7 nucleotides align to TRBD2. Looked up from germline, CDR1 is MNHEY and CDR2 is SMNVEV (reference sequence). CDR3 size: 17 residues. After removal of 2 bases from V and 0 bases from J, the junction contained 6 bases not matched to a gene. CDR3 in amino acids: CASSLPAAGANTGELFF. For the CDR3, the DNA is TGTGCCAGCAGTTTACCCGCGGCGGGAGCGAACACCGGGGAGCTGTTTTTT.

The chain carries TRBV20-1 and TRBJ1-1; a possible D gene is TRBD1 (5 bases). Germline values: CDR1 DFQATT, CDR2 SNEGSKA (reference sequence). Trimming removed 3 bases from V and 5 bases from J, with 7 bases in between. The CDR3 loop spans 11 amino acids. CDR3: CSASWGTEAFF. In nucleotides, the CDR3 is TGCAGTGCTAGTTGGGGGACTGAAGCTTTCTTT.

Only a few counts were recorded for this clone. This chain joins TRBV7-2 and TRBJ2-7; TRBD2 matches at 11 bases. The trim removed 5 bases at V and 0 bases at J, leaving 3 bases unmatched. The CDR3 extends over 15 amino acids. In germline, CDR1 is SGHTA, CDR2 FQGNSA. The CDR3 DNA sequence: TGTGCCAGCAGCATACTAGCGGGAGACTCCTACGAGCAGTACTTC. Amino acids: CASSILAGDSYEQYF.

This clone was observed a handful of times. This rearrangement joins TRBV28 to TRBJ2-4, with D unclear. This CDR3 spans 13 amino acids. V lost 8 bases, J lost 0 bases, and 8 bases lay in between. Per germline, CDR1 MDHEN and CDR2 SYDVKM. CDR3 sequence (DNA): TGTGCCAGCGTGGGATTAGCCAAAAACATTCAGTACTTC. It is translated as CASVGLAKNIQYF. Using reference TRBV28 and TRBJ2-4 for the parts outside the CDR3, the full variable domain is DVKVTQSSRYLVKRTGEKVFLECVQDMDHENMFWYRQDPGLGLRLIYFSYDVKMKEKGDIPEGYSVSREKKERFSLILESASTNQTSMYLCASVGLAKNIQYFGAGTRLSVL.

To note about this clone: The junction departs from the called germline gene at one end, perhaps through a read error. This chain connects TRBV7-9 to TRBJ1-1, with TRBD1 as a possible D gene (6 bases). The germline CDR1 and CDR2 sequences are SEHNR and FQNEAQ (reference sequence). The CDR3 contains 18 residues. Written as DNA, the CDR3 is TGTGCCAGCAGCTTAATTAAGTTCCGGACAGCAATGAACTCTGAAGCTTTCTTT. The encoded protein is CASSLIKFRTAMNSEAFF.

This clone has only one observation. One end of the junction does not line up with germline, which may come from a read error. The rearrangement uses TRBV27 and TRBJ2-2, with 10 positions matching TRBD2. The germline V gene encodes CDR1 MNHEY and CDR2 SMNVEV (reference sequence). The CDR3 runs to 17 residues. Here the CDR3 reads CASRPLAGMTNTGKLFF. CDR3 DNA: TGTGCCAGCAGACCACTAGCGGGGATGACGAACACCGGGAAGCTGTTTTTT.

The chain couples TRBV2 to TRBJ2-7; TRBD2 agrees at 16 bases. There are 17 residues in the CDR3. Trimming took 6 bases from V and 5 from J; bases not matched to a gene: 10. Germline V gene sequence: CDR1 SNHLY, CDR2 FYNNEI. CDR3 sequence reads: CASRPGLAGGGRDEQYF. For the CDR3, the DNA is TGTGCCAGCAGGCCGGGACTAGCGGGAGGGGGGCGAGACGAGCAGTACTTC.

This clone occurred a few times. As DNA, the CDR3 is TGTGCCAGCAGCACAAAAGGACAGGGTGGATACAATGAGCAGTTCTTC. It yields the protein CASSTKGQGGYNEQFF. This sequence joins TRBV5-4 and TRBJ2-1; 8 bases match TRBD1. In germline, CDR1 is SGHNT, CDR2 YYREEE (reference sequence). This CDR3 spans 16 amino acids. After removal of 4 bases from V and 4 bases from J, the junction contained 10 bases not matched to a gene.

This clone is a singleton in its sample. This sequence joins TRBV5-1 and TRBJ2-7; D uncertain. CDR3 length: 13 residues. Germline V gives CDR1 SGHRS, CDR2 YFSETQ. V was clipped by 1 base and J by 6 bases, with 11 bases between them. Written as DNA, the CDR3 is TGCGCCAGCAGCTTGATAGGCCCAACCGAGCAGTACTTC. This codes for CASSLIGPTEQYF.

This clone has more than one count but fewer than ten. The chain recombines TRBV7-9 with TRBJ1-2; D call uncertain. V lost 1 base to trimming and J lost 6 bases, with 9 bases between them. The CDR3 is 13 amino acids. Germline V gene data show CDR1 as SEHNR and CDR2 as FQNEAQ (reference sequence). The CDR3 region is CASSLEAQDGYTF. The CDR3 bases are TGTGCCAGCAGCTTAGAGGCTCAGGATGGCTACACCTTC.

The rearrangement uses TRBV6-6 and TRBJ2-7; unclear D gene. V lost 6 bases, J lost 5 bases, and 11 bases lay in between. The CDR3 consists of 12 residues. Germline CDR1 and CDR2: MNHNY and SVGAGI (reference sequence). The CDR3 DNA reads TGTGCCAGCAGAAACCAACCCCACGAGCAGTACTTC. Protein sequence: CASRNQPHEQYF.